This T cell receptor (beta chain) was sequenced in a study of blood T cell repertoires in COVID-19. The V and J ends lost 8 bases and 5 bases, in that order; junction bases with no gene match: 8. The germline V gene encodes CDR1 MNHNY and CDR2 SVGAGI (reference sequence). The CDR3 is 14 residues long. Generated by immunoSEQ multiplex PCR, the TCRdb table keeps only in-frame clones and is missing some. The sample carries some 150,000 clones, 75% to 90% recorded once. The chain has TRBV6-6 and TRBJ1-1, with 10 bases lining up with TRBD1. The sequence was collected from a woman older than 75 with acute or convalescent COVID-19. Material: peripheral blood. DNA for the CDR3: TGTGCCAGCCTAAGGACAGGGGGAGGGACTGAAGCTTTCTTT. It encodes CASLRTGGGTEAFF.